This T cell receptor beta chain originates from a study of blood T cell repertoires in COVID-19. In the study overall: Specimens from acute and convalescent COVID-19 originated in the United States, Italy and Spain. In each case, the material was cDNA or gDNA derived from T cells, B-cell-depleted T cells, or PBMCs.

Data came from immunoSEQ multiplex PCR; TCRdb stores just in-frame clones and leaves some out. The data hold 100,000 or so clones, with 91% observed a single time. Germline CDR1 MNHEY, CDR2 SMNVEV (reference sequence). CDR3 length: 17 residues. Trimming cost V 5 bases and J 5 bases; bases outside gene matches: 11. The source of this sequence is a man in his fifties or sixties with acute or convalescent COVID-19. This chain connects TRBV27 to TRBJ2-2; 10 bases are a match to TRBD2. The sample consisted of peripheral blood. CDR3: CASSPNPAGGLTGELFF. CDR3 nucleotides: TGTGCCAGCAGTCCTAATCCAGCGGGGGGGTTGACCGGGGAGCTGTTTTTT.